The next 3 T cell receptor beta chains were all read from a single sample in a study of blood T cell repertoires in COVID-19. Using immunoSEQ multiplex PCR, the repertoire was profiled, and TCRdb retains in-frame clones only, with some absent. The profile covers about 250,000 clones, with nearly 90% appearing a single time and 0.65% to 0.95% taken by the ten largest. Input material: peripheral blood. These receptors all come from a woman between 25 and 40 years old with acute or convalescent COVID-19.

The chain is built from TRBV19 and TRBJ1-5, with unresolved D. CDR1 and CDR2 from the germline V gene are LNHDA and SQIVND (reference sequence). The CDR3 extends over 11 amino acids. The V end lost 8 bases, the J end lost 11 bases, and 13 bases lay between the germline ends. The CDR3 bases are TGTGCCAGTTGGAGCTCCGGAGCCCAGCATTTT. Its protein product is CASWSSGAQHF.

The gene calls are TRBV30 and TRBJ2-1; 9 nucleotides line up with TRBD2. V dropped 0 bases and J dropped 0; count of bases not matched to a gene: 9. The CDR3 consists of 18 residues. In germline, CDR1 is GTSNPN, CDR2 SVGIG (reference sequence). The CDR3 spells CAWSVSGSIGSSYNEQFF. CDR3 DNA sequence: TGTGCCTGGAGTGTTAGCGGGAGTATTGGAAGCTCCTACAATGAGCAGTTCTTC.

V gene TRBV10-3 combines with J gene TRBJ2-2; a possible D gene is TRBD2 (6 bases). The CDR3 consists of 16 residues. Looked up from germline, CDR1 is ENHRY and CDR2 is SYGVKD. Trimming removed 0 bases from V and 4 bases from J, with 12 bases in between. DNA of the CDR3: TGTGCCATCAGTGAGTCCGGGGGAATAGGCACCGGGGAGCTGTTTTTT. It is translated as CAISESGGIGTGELFF.